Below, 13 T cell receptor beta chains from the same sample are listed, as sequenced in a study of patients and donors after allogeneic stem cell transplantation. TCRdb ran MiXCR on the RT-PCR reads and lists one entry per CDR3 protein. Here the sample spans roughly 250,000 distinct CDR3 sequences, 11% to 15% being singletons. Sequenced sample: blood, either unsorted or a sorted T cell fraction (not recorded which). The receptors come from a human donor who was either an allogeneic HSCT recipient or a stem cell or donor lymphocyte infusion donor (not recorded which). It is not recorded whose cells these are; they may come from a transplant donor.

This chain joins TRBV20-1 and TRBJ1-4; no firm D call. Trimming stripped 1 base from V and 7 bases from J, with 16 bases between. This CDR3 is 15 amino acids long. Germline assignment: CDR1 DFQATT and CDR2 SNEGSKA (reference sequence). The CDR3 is CSARAPAGRTEKLFF. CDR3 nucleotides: TGCAGTGCTAGAGCCCCCGCAGGACGGACTGAAAAACTGTTTTTT.

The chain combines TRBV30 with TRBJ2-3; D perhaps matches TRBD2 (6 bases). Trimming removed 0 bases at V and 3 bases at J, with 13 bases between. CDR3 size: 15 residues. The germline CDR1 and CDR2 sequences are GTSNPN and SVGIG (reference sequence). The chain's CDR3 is CAWSVVGGGTDTQYF. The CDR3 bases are TGTGCCTGGAGTGTCGTGGGGGGTGGGACAGATACGCAGTATTTT.

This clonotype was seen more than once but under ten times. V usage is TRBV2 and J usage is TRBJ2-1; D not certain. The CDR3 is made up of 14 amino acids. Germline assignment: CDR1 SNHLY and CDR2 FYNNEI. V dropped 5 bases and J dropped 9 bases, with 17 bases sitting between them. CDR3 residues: CASSRSSLMGEQFF. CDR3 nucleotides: TGTGCCAGCAGTCGATCCTCATTAATGGGTGAGCAGTTCTTC.

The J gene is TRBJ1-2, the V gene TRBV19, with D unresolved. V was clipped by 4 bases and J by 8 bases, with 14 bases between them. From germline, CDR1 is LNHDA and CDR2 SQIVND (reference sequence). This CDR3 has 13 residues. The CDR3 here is CASSTQPPVGYTF. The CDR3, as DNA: TGTGCCAGTAGTACTCAACCCCCGGTGGGCTACACCTTC.

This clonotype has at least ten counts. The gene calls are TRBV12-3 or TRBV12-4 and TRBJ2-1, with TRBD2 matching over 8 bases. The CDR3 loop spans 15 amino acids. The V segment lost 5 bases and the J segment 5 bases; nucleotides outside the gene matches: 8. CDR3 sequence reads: CASSPAGLEDNEQFF. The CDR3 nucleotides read TGTGCCAGCAGTCCCGCGGGACTAGAAGACAATGAGCAGTTCTTC.

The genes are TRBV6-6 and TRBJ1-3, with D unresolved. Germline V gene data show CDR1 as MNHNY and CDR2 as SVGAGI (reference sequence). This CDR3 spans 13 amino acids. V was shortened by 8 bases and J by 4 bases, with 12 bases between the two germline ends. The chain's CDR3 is CASWLGTGNTIYF. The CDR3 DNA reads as TGTGCCAGCTGGTTGGGTACAGGAAACACCATATATTTT.

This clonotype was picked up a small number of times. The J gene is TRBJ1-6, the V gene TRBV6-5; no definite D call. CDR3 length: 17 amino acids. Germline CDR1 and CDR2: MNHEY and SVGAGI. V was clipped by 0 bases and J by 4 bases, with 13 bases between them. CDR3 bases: TGTGCCAGCAGTTACTCGCTAGGGAGTGGGTATAATTCACCCCTCCACTTT. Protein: CASSYSLGSGYNSPLHF.

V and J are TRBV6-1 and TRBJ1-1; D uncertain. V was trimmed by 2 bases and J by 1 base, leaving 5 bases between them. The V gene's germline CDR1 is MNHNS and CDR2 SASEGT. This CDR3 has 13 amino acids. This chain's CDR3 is CASSEKRNTEAFF. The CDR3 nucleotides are TGTGCCAGCAGTGAAAAGAGGAACACTGAAGCTTTCTTT.

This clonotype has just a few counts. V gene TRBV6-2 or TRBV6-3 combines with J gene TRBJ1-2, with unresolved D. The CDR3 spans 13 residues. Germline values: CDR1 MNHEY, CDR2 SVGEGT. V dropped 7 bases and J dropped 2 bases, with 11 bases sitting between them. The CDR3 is CASNPRVNYGYTF. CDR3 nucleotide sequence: TGTGCCAGCAACCCCCGTGTGAACTATGGCTACACCTTC.

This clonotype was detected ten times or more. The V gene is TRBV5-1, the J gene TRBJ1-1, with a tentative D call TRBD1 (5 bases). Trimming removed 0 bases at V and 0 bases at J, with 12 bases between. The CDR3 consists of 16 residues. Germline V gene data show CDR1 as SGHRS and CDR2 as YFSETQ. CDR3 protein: CASSLVGRGMNTEAFF. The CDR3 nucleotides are TGCGCCAGCAGCTTGGTGGGACGGGGAATGAACACTGAAGCTTTCTTT.

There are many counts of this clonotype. CDR3 coding DNA: TGTGCCAGTGGGACAGGTGACAGGGGCTACACCTTC. Protein: CASGTGDRGYTF. V and J are TRBV5-6 and TRBJ1-2; 8 bases are shared with TRBD1. V was pared by 8 bases and J by 8 bases, with 8 bases of the junction left unmatched. This CDR3 region has 12 residues. Germline-derived CDR1 and CDR2 are SGHDT and YYEEEE.

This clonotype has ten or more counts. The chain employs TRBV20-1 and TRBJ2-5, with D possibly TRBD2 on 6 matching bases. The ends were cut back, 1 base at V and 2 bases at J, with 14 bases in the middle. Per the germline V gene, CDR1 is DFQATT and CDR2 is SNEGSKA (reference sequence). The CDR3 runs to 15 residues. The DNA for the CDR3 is TGCAGTGCTAGAGTCGATAGCGGAACACAAGAGACCCAGTACTTC. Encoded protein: CSARVDSGTQETQYF.

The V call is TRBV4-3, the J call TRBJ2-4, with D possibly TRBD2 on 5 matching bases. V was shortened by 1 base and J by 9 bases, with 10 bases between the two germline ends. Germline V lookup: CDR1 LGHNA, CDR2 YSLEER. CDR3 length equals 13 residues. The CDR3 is CASSQAAGLIQYF. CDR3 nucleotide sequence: TGCGCCAGCAGCCAAGCGGCGGGTCTCATTCAGTACTTC.